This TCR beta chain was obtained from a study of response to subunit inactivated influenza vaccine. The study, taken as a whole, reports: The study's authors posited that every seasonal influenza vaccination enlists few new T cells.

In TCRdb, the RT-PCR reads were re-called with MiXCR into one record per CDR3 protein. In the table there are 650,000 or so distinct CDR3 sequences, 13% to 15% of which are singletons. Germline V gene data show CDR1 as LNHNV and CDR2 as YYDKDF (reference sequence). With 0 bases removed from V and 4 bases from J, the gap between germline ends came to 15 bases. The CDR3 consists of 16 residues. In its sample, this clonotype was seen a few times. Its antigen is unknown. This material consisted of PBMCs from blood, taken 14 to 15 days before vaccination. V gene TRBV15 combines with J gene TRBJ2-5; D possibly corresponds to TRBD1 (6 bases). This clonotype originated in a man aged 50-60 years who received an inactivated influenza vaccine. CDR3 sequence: CATSRDQQGKGETQYF. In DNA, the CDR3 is TGTGCCACCAGCAGAGATCAACAGGGTAAAGGAGAGACCCAGTACTTC.